These 9 T cell receptor beta chains were sequenced from one sample in a study of CD8 T cells in ankylosing spondylitis. One entry per CDR3 protein, called by TCRdb with MiXCR from the 5' RACE reads. Found here are hundreds of thousands of distinct CDR3 sequences, 20% of them singletons; the top ten hold roughly 8.3%. Sequenced material: blood, either unsorted or a sorted T cell fraction (not recorded which). These receptors were taken from a male donor with ankylosing spondylitis or in good health (not recorded which).

V usage is TRBV7-8 and J usage is TRBJ1-2, with D perhaps TRBD1 (5 bases). The CDR3 covers 14 residues. Germline lookup yields CDR1 SGHVS and CDR2 FQNEAQ. V shed 7 bases and J shed 4 bases, with 16 bases lying between them. The CDR3 sequence is CASTQGGVGYGYTF. CDR3 sequence (DNA): TGTGCCAGCACCCAGGGCGGGGTGGGCTATGGCTACACCTTC.

The CDR3 nucleotides are TGTGCCAGCAGCTTAAAGGCTAGCGGGAGTCTCCACGAGCAGTACGTC. Translating it yields CASSLKASGSLHEQYV. The V call is TRBV7-3, the J call TRBJ2-7; 10 nucleotides agree with TRBD2. CDR1 and CDR2 from the germline V gene are SGHTA and FQGTGA. V gave up 1 base and J gave up 5 bases; unmatched junction bases: 8. The CDR3 consists of 16 residues.

This sequence joins TRBV7-9 and TRBJ2-3; weak D call: TRBD2 (5 bases). CDR1 SEHNR and CDR2 FQNEAQ come from the germline V gene (reference sequence). Deletions cut 4 bases from V and 2 bases from J, with 10 bases between. The CDR3 runs to 14 residues. CDR3 region: CASSSQRTTDTQYF. The CDR3 DNA is TGTGCCAGCAGCTCGCAGCGGACCACAGATACGCAGTATTTT.

The rearrangement uses TRBV7-2 and TRBJ2-7; 7 bases agree with TRBD1. The CDR3 totals 13 residues. V shed 3 bases, J shed 6 bases, and the junction held 5 bases outside the gene matches. Per the germline V gene, CDR1 is SGHTA and CDR2 is FQGNSA. The CDR3 sequence: CASSFSTGSEQYV. CDR3 in DNA: TGTGCCAGCAGCTTTTCGACAGGGAGCGAGCAGTACGTC.

This clonotype was counted only a few times. V usage is TRBV12-3 or TRBV12-4 and J usage is TRBJ2-1, with TRBD1 matching over 7 bases. The trim removed 5 bases at V and 8 bases at J, leaving 3 bases unmatched. CDR3 length equals 12 residues. The CDR3 DNA is TGTGCCAGCAGTGTAACAGGGGATGAGCAGTTCTTC. This sequence encodes CASSVTGDEQFF.

V and J are TRBV5-1 and TRBJ2-1; possible D gene TRBD1, 6 bases. Germline V CDR1 and CDR2: SGHRS, YFSETQ. The CDR3 is 15 amino acids. V lost 1 base and J 4 bases, leaving 12 bases between the germline ends. The chain's CDR3 is CASSLKQGAYNEQFF. The CDR3 region has the DNA TGCGCCAGCAGCTTGAAACAGGGAGCTTACAATGAGCAGTTCTTC.

The chain is built from TRBV20-1 and TRBJ2-2; D possibly corresponds to TRBD1 (6 bases). The CDR3 is made up of 15 amino acids. Trimming stripped 3 bases from V and 0 bases from J, with 11 bases between. Germline assignment: CDR1 DFQATT and CDR2 SNEGSKA (reference sequence). The CDR3 here is CSARGALTNTGELFF. DNA of the CDR3: TGCAGTGCTAGGGGGGCCCTTACGAACACCGGGGAGCTGTTTTTT.

This clonotype has just a few counts. The chain carries TRBV20-1 and TRBJ1-1; possible D gene TRBD1, 6 bases. The germline gives CDR1 DFQATT, CDR2 SNEGSKA (reference sequence). V lost 2 bases, J lost 3 bases, and 13 bases lay in between. The CDR3 has 14 amino acids. The CDR3 protein is CSARSLRGHTEAFF. DNA for the CDR3: TGCAGTGCTAGATCCCTCAGGGGCCACACTGAAGCTTTCTTT.

There are many counts of this clonotype. The chain uses TRBV6-1 and TRBJ2-7; D is ambiguous. Trimming cost V 4 bases and J 4 bases, with 20 bases left between them. This CDR3 has 16 amino acids. From germline, CDR1 is MNHNS and CDR2 SASEGT. As DNA, the CDR3 is TGTGCCAGCAGTGTTGCAGGAGAACAGTTAGGGTACGAGCAGTACGTC. It codes for CASSVAGEQLGYEQYV.